This passage covers 2 T cell receptor beta chains from one sample sequenced in a study of T cells after yellow fever vaccination. From the 5' RACE reads, TCRdb called clonotypes with MiXCR, one entry per CDR3 protein. The sample comprises about 340,000 distinct CDR3 sequences, about an eighth of which are singletons, and 2.5% to 4% rests with the top ten. The sequenced sample was CD4+ T cells sorted from PBMCs, obtained 15 days after the yellow fever booster vaccination. Receptors originate from a man aged 18-30 years who received the YFV17D yellow fever vaccine.

The rearrangement uses TRBV4-3 and TRBJ2-3, with 9 bases lining up with TRBD2. This CDR3 is built from 17 residues. Losses at the gene ends were 1 base for V and 2 bases for J; bases not matched to a gene: 7. Germline loops: CDR1 LGHNA, CDR2 YSLEER. The CDR3: CASSQVGSGGYTDTQYF. As DNA, the CDR3 is TGCGCCAGCAGCCAAGTGGGTAGCGGGGGATACACAGATACGCAGTATTTT.

This rearrangement joins TRBV5-1 to TRBJ2-1; 7 bases line up with TRBD2. The CDR3 is 12 residues long. Germline CDR1 SGHRS, CDR2 YFSETQ. V trimming: 5 bases; J trimming: 15 bases; junction bases outside the gene matches: 11. The DNA for the CDR3 is TGCGCCAGCAGTCAAGGGGAGGGGCCCTTGTTCTTC. It translates to CASSQGEGPLFF.